The next 10 T cell receptor beta chains were all read from a single sample in a study of blood T cell repertoires in COVID-19. The table came from immunoSEQ multiplex PCR; TCRdb's copy has only in-frame clones and leaves some out. The sample includes some 200,000 clones, 70% to 90% seen only once; the top ten take 15% to 20%. The sequenced sample consisted of peripheral blood. The receptors come from a middle-aged man with COVID-19, enrolled during active disease.

This chain connects TRBV4-2 to TRBJ2-3; TRBD2 agrees at 9 bases. CDR1 and CDR2 (germline): LGHNA, YNFKEQ. Losses at the gene ends were 1 base for V and 4 bases for J; bases not matched to a gene: 9. The CDR3 runs to 17 residues. CDR3 nucleotides: TGTGCCAGCAGCCAAGGAGCGGGCGGGGGGGGCGCAGATACGCAGTATTTT. It codes for CASSQGAGGGGADTQYF.

This chain uses TRBV28 with TRBJ2-1; 11 bases are a match to TRBD2. With 8 bases clipped from V and 5 bases from J, the junction kept 8 bases outside the gene matches. The CDR3 contains 15 residues. Germline-derived CDR1 and CDR2 are MDHEN and SYDVKM. The CDR3 here is CASEEGTSGNNEQFF. For the CDR3, the DNA is TGTGCCAGCGAAGAAGGGACTAGCGGAAACAATGAGCAGTTCTTC.

This clone has a single count. V usage is TRBV7-9 and J usage is TRBJ2-1; TRBD1 matches 8 bases. The CDR3 spans 16 residues. Unmatched junction bases numbered 12, after V lost 4 bases and J lost 7 bases. The germline V gene has CDR1 SEHNR and CDR2 FQNEAQ (reference sequence). CDR3 region: CASSSQPRTGLNEQFF. In DNA, the CDR3 is TGTGCCAGCAGCTCCCAACCCCGGACAGGGTTGAATGAGCAGTTCTTC.

J is TRBJ1-5 and V is TRBV6-2 or TRBV6-3, with 8 bases fitting TRBD1. This CDR3 region has 19 residues. The V segment lost 1 base and the J segment 0 bases; nucleotides outside the gene matches: 11. Germline-derived CDR1 and CDR2 are MNHEY and SVGEGT. DNA for the CDR3: TGTGCCAGCAGTTACTTTCGGAAGACAGGGGATTATAGCAATCAGCCCCAGCATTTT. Its translation: CASSYFRKTGDYSNQPQHF.

The chain uses TRBV27 and TRBJ1-5, with a tentative D call TRBD1 (5 bases). The V gene's germline CDR1 is MNHEY and CDR2 SMNVEV (reference sequence). The CDR3 extends over 13 amino acids. V was trimmed by 4 bases and J by 9 bases, leaving 13 bases between them. This CDR3 reads CASSSWGDRPQHF. The CDR3, as DNA: TGTGCCAGCAGTTCTTGGGGGGATCGGCCCCAGCATTTT.

This chain joins TRBV19 and TRBJ2-1, with D possibly TRBD1 on 5 matching bases. Per the germline V gene, CDR1 is LNHDA and CDR2 is SQIVND (reference sequence). The CDR3 has 17 amino acids. Trimming removed 5 bases at V and 0 bases at J, with 17 bases between. The CDR3 sequence is CASSVFGAISSYNEQFF. In DNA, the CDR3 is TGTGCCAGTAGTGTTTTTGGGGCTATCAGCTCCTACAATGAGCAGTTCTTC.

The rearrangement uses TRBV14 and TRBJ1-1, with a possible D match to TRBD1 (6 bases). CDR1 and CDR2 from the germline V gene are SGHDN and FVKESK. This CDR3 spans 13 amino acids. CDR3 coding DNA: TGTACCACCAGGGGCTCTATGAACACTGAAGCTTTCTTT. Translating it yields CTTRGSMNTEAFF.

The chain recombines TRBV5-4 with TRBJ2-5; possibly TRBD1 for D (6 bases). The germline gives CDR1 SGHNT, CDR2 YYREEE (reference sequence). Between the trimmed V and J ends, which lost 1 base and 2 bases, there was a span of 12 bases. The CDR3 runs 15 residues. The CDR3 is CASSLSLGQQETQYF. The CDR3 coding sequence is TGTGCCAGCAGCTTGAGCCTTGGACAGCAAGAGACCCAGTACTTC.

The V and J genes are TRBV18 and TRBJ2-3, with TRBD2 matching over 13 bases. Germline V lookup: CDR1 KGHSH, CDR2 LQKENI. The CDR3 totals 16 residues. The trim removed 3 bases at V and 4 bases at J, leaving 4 bases unmatched. Written as DNA, the CDR3 is TGTGCCAGCTCACCCGGACTAGCGGGAGAGGCAGATACGCAGTATTTT. As protein: CASSPGLAGEADTQYF.

J is TRBJ2-7 and V is TRBV6-5, with 8 bases identical to TRBD1. The CDR3 has 15 amino acids. V was pared by 0 bases and J by 4 bases, with 5 bases of the junction left unmatched. The germline V gene has CDR1 MNHEY and CDR2 SVGAGI. CDR3 protein: CASSYSTDRGYEQYF. Written as DNA, the CDR3 is TGTGCCAGCAGTTACTCGACCGACAGGGGTTACGAGCAGTACTTC.